The present TCR beta chain was sequenced within a study of identifying expanded T cells in peripheral blood. Study results and limitations: Differentially abundant clones: roughly 1.2 between replicates, about 17 at approximately 13 days, less than 20 at four.

Some clones are missing from TCRdb's copy, which holds only in-frame ones; the method was immunoSEQ multiplex PCR. The sample carries about 100,000 clones, around 89% recorded once. The V and J ends lost 0 bases and 4 bases respectively, with 13 bases between them. The CDR3 totals 15 residues. Germline V CDR1 and CDR2: SGHNT, YYREEE (reference sequence). To note about this clone: Its antigen is unidentified.

Collection occurred without any documented infections or immune events in donors. Sequencing input: blood. This clonotype was obtained from a person aged 18 to 70 in good health. The chain carries TRBV5-4 and TRBJ1-2; no definite D call. CDR3 nucleotides: TGTGCCAGCAGCTTGGGACACGACGTGTTCTATGGCTACACCTTC. Translation: CASSLGHDVFYGYTF.